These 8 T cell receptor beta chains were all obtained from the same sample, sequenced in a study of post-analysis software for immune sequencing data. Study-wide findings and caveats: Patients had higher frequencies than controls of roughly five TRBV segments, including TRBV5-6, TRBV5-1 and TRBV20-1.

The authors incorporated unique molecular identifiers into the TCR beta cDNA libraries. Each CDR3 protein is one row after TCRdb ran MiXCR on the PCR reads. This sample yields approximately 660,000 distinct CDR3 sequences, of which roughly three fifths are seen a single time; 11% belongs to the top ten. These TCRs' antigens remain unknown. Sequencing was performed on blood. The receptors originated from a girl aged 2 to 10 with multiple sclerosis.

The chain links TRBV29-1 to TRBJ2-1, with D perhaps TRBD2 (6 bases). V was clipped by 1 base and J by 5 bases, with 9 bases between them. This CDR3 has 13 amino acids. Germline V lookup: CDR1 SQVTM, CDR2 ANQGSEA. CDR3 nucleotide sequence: TGCAGCGTTGAAGTAGGGACTCACAATGAGCAGTTCTTC. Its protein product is CSVEVGTHNEQFF.

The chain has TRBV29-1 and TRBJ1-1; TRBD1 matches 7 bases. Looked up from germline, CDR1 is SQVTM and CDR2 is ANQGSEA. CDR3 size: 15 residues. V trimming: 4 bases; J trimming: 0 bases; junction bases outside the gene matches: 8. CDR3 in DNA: TGCAGCGTTGTGACAGGGAGCCAGGTGAACACTGAAGCTTTCTTT. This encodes CSVVTGSQVNTEAFF.

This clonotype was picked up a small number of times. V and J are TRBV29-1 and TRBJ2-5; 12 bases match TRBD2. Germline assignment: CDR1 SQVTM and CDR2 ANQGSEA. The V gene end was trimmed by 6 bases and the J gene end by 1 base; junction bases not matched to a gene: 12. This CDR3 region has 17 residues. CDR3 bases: TGCAGCGTGACCGGGACTAGCGGGCAACCCTCCCAAGAGACCCAGTACTTC. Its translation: CSVTGTSGQPSQETQYF.

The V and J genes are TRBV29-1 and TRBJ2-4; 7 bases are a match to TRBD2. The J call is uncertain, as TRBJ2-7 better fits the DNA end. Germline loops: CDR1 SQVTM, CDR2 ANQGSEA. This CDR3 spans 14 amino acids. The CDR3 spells CSVGASGSLYEQYF. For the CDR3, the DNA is TGCAGCGTTGGGGCTAGCGGATCCCTGTACGAGCAGTACTTC.

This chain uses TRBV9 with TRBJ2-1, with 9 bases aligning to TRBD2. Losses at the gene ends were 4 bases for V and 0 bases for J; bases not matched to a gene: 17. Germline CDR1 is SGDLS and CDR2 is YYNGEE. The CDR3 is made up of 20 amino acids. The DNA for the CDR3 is TGTGCCAGCAGCCAGCCACGCGGGAGGGCCAATGGTAGCTCCTACAATGAGCAGTTCTTC. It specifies CASSQPRGRANGSSYNEQFF.

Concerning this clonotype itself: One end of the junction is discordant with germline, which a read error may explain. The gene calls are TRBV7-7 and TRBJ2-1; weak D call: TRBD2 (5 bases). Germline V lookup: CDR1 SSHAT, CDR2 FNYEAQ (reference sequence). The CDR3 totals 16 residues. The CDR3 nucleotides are TGTGCTAGCAGCTTAGGTGTGGACCGTACCTACGGGGAACAGTTCTTC. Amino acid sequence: CASSLGVDRTYGEQFF.

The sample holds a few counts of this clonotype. CDR3 in DNA: TGCGCCAGCAGCTTGAACCCAGGGAATGAGCAGTTCTTC. It codes for CASSLNPGNEQFF. The chain carries TRBV5-1 and TRBJ2-1; perhaps TRBD1 as D (5 bases). V lost 1 base, J lost 7 bases, and 9 bases lay in between. This CDR3 is 13 amino acids long. CDR1 and CDR2 from the germline V gene are SGHRS and YFSETQ.

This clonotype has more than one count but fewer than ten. The CDR3 is CASSLQGELFF. The DNA of the CDR3 is TGTGCCAGCAGCCTTCAGGGGGAGCTGTTTTTT. The rearrangement uses TRBV5-4 and TRBJ2-2; D not resolved. The CDR3 totals 11 residues. Germline CDR1 and CDR2: SGHNT and YYREEE (reference sequence). V was trimmed by 4 bases and J by 8 bases, leaving 6 bases between them.